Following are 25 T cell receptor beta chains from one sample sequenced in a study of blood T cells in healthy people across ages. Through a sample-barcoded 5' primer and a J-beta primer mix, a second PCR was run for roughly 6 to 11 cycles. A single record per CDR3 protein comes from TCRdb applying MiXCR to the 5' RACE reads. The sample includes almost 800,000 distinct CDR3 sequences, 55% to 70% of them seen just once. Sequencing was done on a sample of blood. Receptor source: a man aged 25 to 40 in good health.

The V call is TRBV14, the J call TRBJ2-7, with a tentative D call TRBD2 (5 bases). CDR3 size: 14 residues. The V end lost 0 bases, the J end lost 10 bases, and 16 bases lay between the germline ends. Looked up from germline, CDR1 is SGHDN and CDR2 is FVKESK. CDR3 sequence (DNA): TGTGCCAGCAGCCAAGAGCTGGGAGCCTGGAGCCAGTACTTC. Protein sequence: CASSQELGAWSQYF. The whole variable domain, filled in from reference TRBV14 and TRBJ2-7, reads EAGVTQFPSHSVIEKGQTVTLRCDPISGHDNLYWYRRVMGKEIKFLLHFVKESKQDESGMPNNRFLAERTGGTYSTLKVQPAELEDSGVYFCASSQELGAWSQYFGPGTRLTVT.

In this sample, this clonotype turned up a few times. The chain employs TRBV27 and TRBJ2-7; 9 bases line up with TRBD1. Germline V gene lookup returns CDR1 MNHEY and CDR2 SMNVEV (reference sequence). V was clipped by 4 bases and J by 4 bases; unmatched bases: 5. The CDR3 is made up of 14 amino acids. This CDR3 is CASSSETGGYEQYF. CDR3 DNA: TGTGCCAGCAGTTCTGAGACAGGGGGGTACGAGCAGTACTTC.

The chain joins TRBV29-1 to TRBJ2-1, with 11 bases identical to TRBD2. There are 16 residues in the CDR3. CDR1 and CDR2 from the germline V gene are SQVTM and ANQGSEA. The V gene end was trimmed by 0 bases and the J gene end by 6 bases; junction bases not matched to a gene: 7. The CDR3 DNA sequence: TGCAGCGTTGAAGACGGACTAGCGGGCGGTGCCAATGAGCAGTTCTTC. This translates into CSVEDGLAGGANEQFF.

This CDR3 is CASSSTSGSETQYF. CDR3 DNA: TGCGCCAGCAGCTCGACTAGCGGGAGTGAGACCCAGTACTTC. The V gene is TRBV5-1, the J gene TRBJ2-5; 12 bases fit TRBD2. Germline trimming cut 3 bases from V and 5 bases from J; bases unmatched to any gene: 2. The germline V gene encodes CDR1 SGHRS and CDR2 YFSETQ. This CDR3 has 14 residues.

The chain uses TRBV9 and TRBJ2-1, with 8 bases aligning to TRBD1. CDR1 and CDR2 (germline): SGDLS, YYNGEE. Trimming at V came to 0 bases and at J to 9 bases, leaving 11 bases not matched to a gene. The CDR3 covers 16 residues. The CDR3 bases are TGTGCCAGCAGCGTAGGCGAAGGCAGGGGGCTTTTTGAGCAGTTCTTC. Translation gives CASSVGEGRGLFEQFF. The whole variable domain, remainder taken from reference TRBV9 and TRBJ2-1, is DSGVTQTPKHLITATGQRVTLRCSPRSGDLSVYWYQQSLDQGLQFLIQYYNGEERAKGNILERFSAQQFPDLHSELNLSSLELGDSALYFCASSVGEGRGLFEQFFGPGTRLTVL.

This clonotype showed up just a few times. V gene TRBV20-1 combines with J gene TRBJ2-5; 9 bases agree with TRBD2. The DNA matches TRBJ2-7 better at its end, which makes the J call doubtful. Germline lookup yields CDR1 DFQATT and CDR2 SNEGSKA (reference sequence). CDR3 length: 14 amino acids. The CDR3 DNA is TGCAGTGCTCGGGGGGAGCGGGAGGACTACGAGCAGTACTTC. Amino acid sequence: CSARGEREDYEQYF.

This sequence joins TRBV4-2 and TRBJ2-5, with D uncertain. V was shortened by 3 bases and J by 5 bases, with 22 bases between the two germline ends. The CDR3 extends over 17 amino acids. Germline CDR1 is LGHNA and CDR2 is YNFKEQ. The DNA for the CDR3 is TGTGCCAGCAGCCACCCGGACCAGAAAAGATATGGGGAGACCCAGTACTTC. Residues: CASSHPDQKRYGETQYF.

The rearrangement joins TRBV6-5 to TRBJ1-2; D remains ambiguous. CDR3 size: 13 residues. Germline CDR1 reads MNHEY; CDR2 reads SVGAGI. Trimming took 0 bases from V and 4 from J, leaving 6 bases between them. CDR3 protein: CASSYSARYGYTF. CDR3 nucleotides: TGTGCCAGCAGTTACTCTGCGCGCTATGGCTACACCTTC.

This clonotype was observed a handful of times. The CDR3 coding sequence is TGCAGTGCTAGAGACCCCAGTAGCGGGAGCTCCTACGAGCAGTACTTC. This encodes CSARDPSSGSSYEQYF. The chain has TRBV20-1 and TRBJ2-7, with 9 bases identical to TRBD2. Germline trimming cut 0 bases from V and 0 bases from J; bases unmatched to any gene: 6. Germline CDR1 is DFQATT and CDR2 is SNEGSKA (reference sequence). CDR3 length: 16 residues.

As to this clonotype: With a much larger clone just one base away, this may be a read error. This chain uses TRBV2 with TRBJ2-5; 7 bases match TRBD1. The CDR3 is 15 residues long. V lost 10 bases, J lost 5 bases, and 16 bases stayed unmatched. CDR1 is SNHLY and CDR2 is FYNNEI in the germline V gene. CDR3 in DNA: TGTGCCATCGAGGGGGCGCCCGGGATGTTTGAGACCCAGTACTTC. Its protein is CAIEGAPGMFETQYF.

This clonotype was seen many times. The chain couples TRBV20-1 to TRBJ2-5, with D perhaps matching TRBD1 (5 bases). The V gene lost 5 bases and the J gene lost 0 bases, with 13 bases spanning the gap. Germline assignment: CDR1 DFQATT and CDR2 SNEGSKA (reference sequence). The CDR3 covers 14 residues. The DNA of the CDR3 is TGCAGTGCTTCGGACACCTTGTACCAAGAGACCCAGTACTTC. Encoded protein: CSASDTLYQETQYF.

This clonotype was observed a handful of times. CDR3 region: CSVAGAAEQYF. CDR3 DNA sequence: TGCAGCGTTGCCGGGGCGGCCGAGCAGTACTTC. The chain has TRBV29-1 and TRBJ2-7, with D possibly being TRBD1 or TRBD2 (5 bases each). Trimming removed 4 bases from V and 6 bases from J, with 10 bases in between. Germline loops: CDR1 SQVTM, CDR2 ANQGSEA. This CDR3 contains 11 residues.

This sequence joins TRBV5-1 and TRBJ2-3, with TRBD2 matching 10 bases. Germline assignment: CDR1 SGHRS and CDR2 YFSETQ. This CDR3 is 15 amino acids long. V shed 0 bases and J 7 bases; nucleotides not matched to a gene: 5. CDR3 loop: CASSLETSGAYTQYF. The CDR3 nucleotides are TGCGCCAGCAGCTTGGAAACTAGCGGGGCTTATACGCAGTATTTT.

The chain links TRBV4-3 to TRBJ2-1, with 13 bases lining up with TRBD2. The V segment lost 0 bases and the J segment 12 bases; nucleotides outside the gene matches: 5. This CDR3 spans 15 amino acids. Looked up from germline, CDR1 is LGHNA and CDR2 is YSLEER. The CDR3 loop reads CASSQEGLAGDMQFF. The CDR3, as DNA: TGCGCCAGCAGCCAAGAAGGACTAGCGGGAGATATGCAGTTCTTC.

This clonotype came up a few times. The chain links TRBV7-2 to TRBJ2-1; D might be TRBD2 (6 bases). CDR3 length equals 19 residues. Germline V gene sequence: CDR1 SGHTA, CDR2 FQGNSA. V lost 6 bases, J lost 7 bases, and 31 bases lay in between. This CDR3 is CASSLAPPGTPERGNEQFF. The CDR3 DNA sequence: TGTGCCAGCAGTCTAGCACCCCCGGGGACTCCTGAAAGGGGAAATGAGCAGTTCTTC.

In DNA form, the CDR3 reads TGTGCCAGCAGCCCCCGGGACAGGGGAGCTAGCGAGCAGTACTTC. It encodes CASSPRDRGASEQYF. This chain uses TRBV27 with TRBJ2-4, with 10 bases aligning to TRBD1. The J call may be mistaken, given a closer DNA end match to TRBJ2-7. The CDR3 contains 15 residues. CDR1 MNHEY and CDR2 SMNVEV come from the germline V gene (reference sequence).

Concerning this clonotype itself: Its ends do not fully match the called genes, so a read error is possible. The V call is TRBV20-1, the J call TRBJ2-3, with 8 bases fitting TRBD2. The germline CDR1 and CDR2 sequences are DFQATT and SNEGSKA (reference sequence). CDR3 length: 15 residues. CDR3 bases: TGCAGCGCTAGAGATCCCGGGGGGGCCGGTGATACGCAGTATTTT. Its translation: CSARDPGGAGDTQYF.

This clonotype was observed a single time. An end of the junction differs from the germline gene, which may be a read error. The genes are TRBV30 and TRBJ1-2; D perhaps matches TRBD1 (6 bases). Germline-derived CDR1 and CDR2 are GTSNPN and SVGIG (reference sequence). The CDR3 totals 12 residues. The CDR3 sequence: CACPGTNYGYTF. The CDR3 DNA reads TGTGCCTGCCCCGGGACAAACTATGGTTACACCTTC.

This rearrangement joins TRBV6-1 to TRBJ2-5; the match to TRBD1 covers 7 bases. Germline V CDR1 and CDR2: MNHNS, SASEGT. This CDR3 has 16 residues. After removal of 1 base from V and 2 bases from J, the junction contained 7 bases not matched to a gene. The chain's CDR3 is CASSEVRGRGQETQYF. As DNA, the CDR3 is TGTGCCAGCAGTGAAGTAAGGGGGCGAGGGCAAGAGACCCAGTACTTC.

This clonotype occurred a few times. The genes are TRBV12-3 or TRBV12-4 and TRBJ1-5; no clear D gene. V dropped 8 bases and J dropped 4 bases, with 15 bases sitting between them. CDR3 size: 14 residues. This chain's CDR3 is CASSRWSPNQPQHF. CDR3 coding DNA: TGTGCCAGCTCCAGGTGGAGCCCAAATCAGCCCCAGCATTTT.

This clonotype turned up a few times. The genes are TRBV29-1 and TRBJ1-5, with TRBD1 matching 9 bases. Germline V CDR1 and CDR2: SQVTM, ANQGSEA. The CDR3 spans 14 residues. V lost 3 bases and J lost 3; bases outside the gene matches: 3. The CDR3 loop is CSVDDRGSNQPQHF. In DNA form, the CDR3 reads TGCAGCGTTGATGACAGGGGGTCCAATCAGCCCCAGCATTTT.

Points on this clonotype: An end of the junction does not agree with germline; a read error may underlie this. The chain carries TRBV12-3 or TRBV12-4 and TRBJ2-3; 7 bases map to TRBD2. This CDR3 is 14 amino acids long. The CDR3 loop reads CASQTSDHADAQYF. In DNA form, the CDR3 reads TGTGCCAGCCAAACTAGCGACCACGCAGATGCGCAATATTTT.

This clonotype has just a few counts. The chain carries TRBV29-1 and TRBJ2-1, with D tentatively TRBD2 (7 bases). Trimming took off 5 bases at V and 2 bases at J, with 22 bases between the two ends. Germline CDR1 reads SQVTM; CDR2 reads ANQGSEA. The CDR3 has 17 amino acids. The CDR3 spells CSVYLPPHGGPYNEQFF. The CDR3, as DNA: TGCAGCGTTTATCTCCCTCCCCACGGGGGGCCCTACAATGAGCAGTTCTTC.

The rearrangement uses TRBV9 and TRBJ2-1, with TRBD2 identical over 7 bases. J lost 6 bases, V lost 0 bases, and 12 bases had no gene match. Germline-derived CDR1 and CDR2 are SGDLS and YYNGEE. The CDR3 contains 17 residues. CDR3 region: CASSVGGGRGPPNEQFF. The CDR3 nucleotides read TGTGCCAGCAGCGTAGGGGGGGGACGAGGTCCGCCCAATGAGCAGTTCTTC. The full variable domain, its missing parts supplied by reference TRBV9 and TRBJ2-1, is DSGVTQTPKHLITATGQRVTLRCSPRSGDLSVYWYQQSLDQGLQFLIQYYNGEERAKGNILERFSAQQFPDLHSELNLSSLELGDSALYFCASSVGGGRGPPNEQFFGPGTRLTVL.

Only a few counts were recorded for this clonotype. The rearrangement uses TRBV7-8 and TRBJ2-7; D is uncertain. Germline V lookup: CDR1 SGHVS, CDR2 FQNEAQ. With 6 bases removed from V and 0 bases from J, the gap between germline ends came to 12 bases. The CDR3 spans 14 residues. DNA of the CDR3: TGTGCCAGCAGGAAAGAGGCGAGCTCCTACGAGCAGTACTTC. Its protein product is CASRKEASSYEQYF.